Listed below are T cell receptor beta chains from one sample, sequenced in a study of T cell clusters in autoimmune cytopenias. TCRdb reprocessed the multiplex PCR reads, keeping one entry per CDR3 protein, no DNA. The repertoire shows about 4,000 distinct CDR3 sequences; the top ten hold about two fifths. This sample also appeared in a second study, on T cell repertoires in aging, cancer and after chemotherapy.

Specimen: peripheral blood. The receptors stem from a human donor in good health. The CDR3 runs from the conserved cysteine through the conserved F or W. Not every row has a clone size; where given, it reads once, few, many or a size class.

TRBV18	TRBJ2-5	medium-sized	CASSPRPQETQYF
TRBV12-5	TRBJ2-2	-	CASGLAQTSTAAGELFF
TRBV29-1	TRBJ1-2	-	CSAPRGFYGYTF
TRBV13	TRBJ1-2	-	CASSPFDPSLNYGYTF
TRBV7-9	TRBJ2-6	-	CASSLVSPRTAHSGANVLTF
TRBV20-1	TRBJ2-1	-	CSARKREVGNEQFF
TRBV18	TRBJ1-4	-	CASSPSATNEKLFF
TRBV20-1	TRBJ2-3	-	CSAGLAGGSVNPDTQYF
TRBV12-3/TRBV12-4	TRBJ2-7	large	CASSSGGTDYEQYF
TRBV7-6	TRBJ1-1	-	CASSQQTDWSEAFF
TRBV11-2	TRBJ2-2	-	CASGLGATNTGELFF
TRBV6-2/TRBV6-3	TRBJ2-7	medium-sized	CASRDPATYEQYF
TRBV5-6	TRBJ2-5	-	CASSRLTGNARKETQYF
TRBV13	TRBJ2-7	-	CASSGRDSWQYF
TRBV7-9	TRBJ1-2	-	CASSQAYGYTF
TRBV29-1	TRBJ2-1	-	CSVGTSGSYNEQFF
TRBV4-3	TRBJ2-1	-	CASSRSTRNNEQFF
TRBV6-5	TRBJ1-4	medium-sized	CASSYSGTLNEKLFF
TRBV19	TRBJ2-1	-	CASRHIQRGGQSSYNEQFF
TRBV6-5	TRBJ1-2	medium-sized	CASSYLHAREGSYGYTF
TRBV19	TRBJ1-5	medium-sized	CASSTGQGVLNQPQHF
TRBV4-3	TRBJ2-3	-	CASSQDTGGSTDTQYF
TRBV7-9	TRBJ1-1	medium-sized	CASSVGGSVDTEAFF
TRBV19	TRBJ2-7	medium-sized	CASTADRGGSREQYF
TRBV6-5	TRBJ2-3	medium-sized	CASTSSVWAGGDTQYF
TRBV28	TRBJ1-5	-	CASSLKTRTVFNQPQHF
TRBV29-1	TRBJ1-2	-	CSVPRRGQGAANGYTF